In its sample, the clone carrying this T cell receptor beta chain was seen once. Its antigen remains unknown. This sample was taken from a study of shared clonotypes between healthy human individuals. Study-wide points: Clonotype sharing levels among donors were expected to vary with sequencing depth.

Sequenced by immunoSEQ multiplex PCR; TCRdb stores in-frame clones only, minus some. The top ten clones hold 0.45% of a sample with some 1.5 million clones, approximately 98% of them seen once. V shed 6 bases and J 5 bases; nucleotides not matched to a gene: 8. CDR3 length: 14 residues. Germline assignment: CDR1 MDHEN and CDR2 SYDVKM. Sequencing input: naive CD4+ T cells sorted from blood. Subset noted: CD45RA+ positively selected. This chain links TRBV28 with TRBJ2-5; TRBD2 agrees at 8 bases. The source of this sequence is a man aged 30-40 years in good health. The CDR3 DNA reads TGTGCCAGCAGCCGGGGGGGGCCGCAGGAGACCCAGTACTTC. Its translation: CASSRGGPQETQYF.